This T cell receptor (beta chain) was found in a study of technical replicates of blood from a few donors. This clone was seen only a few times. Clones were read by immunoSEQ multiplex PCR, and TCRdb kept only the in-frame ones, dropping some. The sample shows tens of thousands of clones, approximately 91% of them seen only once. This TCR derives from a human donor in good health. Some clones in this sample may be carry-over from other donors' samples. The sequenced material came from PBMCs.

The CDR3 coding sequence is TGTGCCAGCAGCTTAGTTTTCGAGGGGGCCCGCCAAGAGACCCAGTACTTC. It specifies CASSLVFEGARQETQYF. The V gene is TRBV7-2, the J gene TRBJ2-5; 7 nucleotides match TRBD1. The ends lost 1 base at V and 1 base at J; junction bases unmatched: 9. The germline gives CDR1 SGHTA, CDR2 FQGNSA. The CDR3 length is 17 residues.